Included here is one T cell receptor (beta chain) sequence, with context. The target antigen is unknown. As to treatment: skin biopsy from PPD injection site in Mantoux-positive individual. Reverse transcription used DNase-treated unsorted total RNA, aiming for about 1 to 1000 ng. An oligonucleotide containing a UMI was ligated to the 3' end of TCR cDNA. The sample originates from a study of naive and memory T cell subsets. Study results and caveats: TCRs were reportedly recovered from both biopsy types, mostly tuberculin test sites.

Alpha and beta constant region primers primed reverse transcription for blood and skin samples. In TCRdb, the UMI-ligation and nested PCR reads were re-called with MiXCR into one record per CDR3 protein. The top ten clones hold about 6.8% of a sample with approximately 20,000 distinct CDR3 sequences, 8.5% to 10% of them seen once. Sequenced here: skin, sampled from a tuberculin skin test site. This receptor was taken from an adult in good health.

The CDR3 reads CASSLREKLFF. CDR3 sequence (DNA): TGTGCCAGCAGTTTACGTGAAAAACTGTTTTTT. The J gene is TRBJ1-4, the V gene TRBV28; D not resolved. The V end lost 2 bases, the J end lost 7 bases, and 2 bases lay between the germline ends. This CDR3 has 11 residues. Germline CDR1 and CDR2: MDHEN and SYDVKM.